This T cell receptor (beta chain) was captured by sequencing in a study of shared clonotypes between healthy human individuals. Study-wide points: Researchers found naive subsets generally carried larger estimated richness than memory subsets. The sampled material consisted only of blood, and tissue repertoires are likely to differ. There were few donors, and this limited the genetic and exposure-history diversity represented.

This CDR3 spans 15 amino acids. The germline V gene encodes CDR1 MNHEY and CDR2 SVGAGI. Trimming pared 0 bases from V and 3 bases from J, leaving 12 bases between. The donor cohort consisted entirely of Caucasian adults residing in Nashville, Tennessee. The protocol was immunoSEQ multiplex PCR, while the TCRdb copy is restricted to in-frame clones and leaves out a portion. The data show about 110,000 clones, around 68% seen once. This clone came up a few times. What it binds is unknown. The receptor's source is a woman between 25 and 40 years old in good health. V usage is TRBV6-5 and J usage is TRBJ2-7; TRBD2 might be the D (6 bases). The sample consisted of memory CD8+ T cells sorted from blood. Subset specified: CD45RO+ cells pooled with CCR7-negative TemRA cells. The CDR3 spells CASSYSGLMDYEQYF. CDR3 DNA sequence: TGTGCCAGCAGTTACTCTGGACTAATGGACTACGAGCAGTACTTC.